The 9 T cell receptor beta chains in this list originate from one sample, sequenced in a study of Ad26.COV2.S vaccination and SARS-CoV-2 variants. The data were produced by immunoSEQ multiplex PCR, yet TCRdb's version contains in-frame clones alone and is incomplete. In the table there are hundreds of thousands of clones, more than 75% of which are singletons. Treatment in this sample: about 20 received Ad26.COV2.S at low or high dose, single or two shots; about five received placebo; per-sample allocation not given. Material that was analyzed had been drawn on day 63 after the first vaccine or placebo injection. The sequences come from peripheral blood, collected in a trial of Ad26.COV2.S vaccine versus placebo. The source is a person aged 18 to 65 who received the Ad26.COV2.S COVID-19 vaccine or a placebo.

The chain has TRBV18 and TRBJ2-1, with TRBD2 matching over 9 bases. This CDR3 spans 17 amino acids. J lost 3 bases, V lost 0 bases, and 6 bases had no gene match. The germline V gene encodes CDR1 KGHSH and CDR2 LQKENI. The CDR3 DNA is TGTGCCAGCTCACCACCCGGGCTAGCGGGATTCTACAATGAGCAGTTCTTC. Residues: CASSPPGLAGFYNEQFF.

The chain has TRBV10-3 and TRBJ2-7, with D uncertain. The V gene's germline CDR1 is ENHRY and CDR2 SYGVKD. V lost 3 bases to trimming and J lost 3 bases, with 6 bases between them. This CDR3 contains 12 residues. CDR3 sequence: CAISDNSYEQYF. The CDR3 DNA reads TGTGCCATCAGTGATAACAGCTACGAGCAGTACTTC.

The genes are TRBV19 and TRBJ1-4; 9 bases fit TRBD1. With V trimmed by 10 bases and J by 0 bases, 9 bases remained unmatched. Germline V CDR1 and CDR2: LNHDA, SQIVND (reference sequence). The CDR3 runs to 16 residues. The CDR3 protein is CATLDRGAATNEKLFF. For the CDR3, the DNA is TGTGCCACCCTGGACAGGGGCGCCGCAACTAATGAAAAACTGTTTTTT.

The CDR3 protein is CASSPGPRAMNTEAFF. The CDR3 DNA is TGTGCCAGCTCACCAGGGCCTAGGGCAATGAACACTGAAGCTTTCTTT. The chain has TRBV18 and TRBJ1-1; D gene uncertain. CDR1 KGHSH and CDR2 LQKENI come from the germline V gene. V lost 2 bases and J lost 0, with 13 bases in between. The CDR3 extends over 16 amino acids.

This CDR3 reads CASSLESGAEQFF. The CDR3 nucleotides read TGTGCCAGCAGCTTAGAATCGGGGGCTGAGCAGTTCTTC. The chain has TRBV11-1 and TRBJ2-1, with D perhaps TRBD1 or TRBD2 (6 bases each). V lost 1 base, J lost 9 bases, and 10 bases lay in between. Germline V gene lookup returns CDR1 SGHAT and CDR2 FQDESV (reference sequence). The CDR3 totals 13 residues.

The table lists this clone with a count of one. The rearrangement joins TRBV5-8 to TRBJ1-5, with 7 bases that match TRBD1. In germline, CDR1 is SGHTS, CDR2 YDEGEE. The J segment lost 2 bases and the V segment lost 4 bases, leaving 9 bases of the junction unmatched. The CDR3 contains 16 residues. The DNA for the CDR3 is TGTGCCAGCAGCATGAGACAGGGTAGCGGCAATCAGCCCCAGCATTTT. This translates into CASSMRQGSGNQPQHF.

This chain links TRBV29-1 with TRBJ2-1; no clear D gene. CDR1 is SQVTM and CDR2 is ANQGSEA in the germline V gene. CDR3 size: 18 residues. V dropped 1 base and J dropped 0 bases, with 19 bases sitting between them. CDR3 nucleotide sequence: TGCAGCGTTGAAGGTCACTTAGGGCGGTCTTCCTCCTACAATGAGCAGTTCTTC. This encodes CSVEGHLGRSSSYNEQFF.

The chain links TRBV18 to TRBJ1-1, with D unresolved. From germline, CDR1 is KGHSH and CDR2 LQKENI. The CDR3 sequence is 13 residues long. The ends were cut back, 5 bases at V and 1 base at J, with 8 bases in the middle. The CDR3 loop reads CASSAPGNTEAFF. Written as DNA, the CDR3 is TGTGCCAGCTCAGCCCCGGGGAACACTGAAGCTTTCTTT.

The chain uses TRBV18 and TRBJ2-1; maybe TRBD1 (6 bases). Looked up from germline, CDR1 is KGHSH and CDR2 is LQKENI. The CDR3 length is 16 residues. V dropped 0 bases and J dropped 2 bases, with 11 bases sitting between them. The chain's CDR3 is CASSPPQQGTYNEQFF. CDR3 DNA: TGTGCCAGCTCACCACCCCAGCAGGGGACCTACAATGAGCAGTTCTTC. The whole variable domain, remainder taken from reference TRBV18 and TRBJ2-1, is NAGVMQNPRHLVRRRGQEARLRCSPMKGHSHVYWYRQLPEEGLKFMVYLQKENIIDESGMPKERFSAEFPKEGPSILRIQQVVRGDSAAYFCASSPPQQGTYNEQFFGPGTRLTVL.